The T cell receptor (beta chain) described here comes from a study of vaccination and CD4 T cells after COVID-19. Whole-study results and caveats: SARS-CoV-2-reactive clonotypes showed a nonsignificant median rise from 21 to 38. In convalescent patients, 304 of 307 vaccine-specific clones were spike mono-reactive.

Indicated treatment: roughly ten-day PBMC culture with coronavirus spike peptide pools or control peptides (ViraFEST assay). Every positive PCR date fell between March and December 2020, earlier than the US Alpha, Beta and Delta variants. The authors cultured approximately 2 million PBMCs per well with 9 to 10 IU/ml IL-2 and about 10 ug/ml peptide pools. The length of the CDR3 is 16 residues. On this clonotype itself: Its target is unknown.

Cultured CD4+ T cell DNA underwent sequencing with the Oncomine TCR Beta short-read assay. Via MiXCR, TCRdb re-called the PCR reads, giving one row per CDR3 protein. The sample has around 13,000 distinct CDR3 sequences; 35% to 45% are singletons. The V gene is TRBV21-1, the J gene TRBJ2-7. TRBV21-1 is a pseudogene. The source of this sequence is a human donor with COVID-19. Sequencing used cultured CD4+ T cells from blood. The CDR3 reads CASTTSGEGPYYEQYF. The CDR3 DNA sequence: TGTGCCAGCACCACAAGTGGGGAAGGACCCTACTACGAGCAGTACTTC.